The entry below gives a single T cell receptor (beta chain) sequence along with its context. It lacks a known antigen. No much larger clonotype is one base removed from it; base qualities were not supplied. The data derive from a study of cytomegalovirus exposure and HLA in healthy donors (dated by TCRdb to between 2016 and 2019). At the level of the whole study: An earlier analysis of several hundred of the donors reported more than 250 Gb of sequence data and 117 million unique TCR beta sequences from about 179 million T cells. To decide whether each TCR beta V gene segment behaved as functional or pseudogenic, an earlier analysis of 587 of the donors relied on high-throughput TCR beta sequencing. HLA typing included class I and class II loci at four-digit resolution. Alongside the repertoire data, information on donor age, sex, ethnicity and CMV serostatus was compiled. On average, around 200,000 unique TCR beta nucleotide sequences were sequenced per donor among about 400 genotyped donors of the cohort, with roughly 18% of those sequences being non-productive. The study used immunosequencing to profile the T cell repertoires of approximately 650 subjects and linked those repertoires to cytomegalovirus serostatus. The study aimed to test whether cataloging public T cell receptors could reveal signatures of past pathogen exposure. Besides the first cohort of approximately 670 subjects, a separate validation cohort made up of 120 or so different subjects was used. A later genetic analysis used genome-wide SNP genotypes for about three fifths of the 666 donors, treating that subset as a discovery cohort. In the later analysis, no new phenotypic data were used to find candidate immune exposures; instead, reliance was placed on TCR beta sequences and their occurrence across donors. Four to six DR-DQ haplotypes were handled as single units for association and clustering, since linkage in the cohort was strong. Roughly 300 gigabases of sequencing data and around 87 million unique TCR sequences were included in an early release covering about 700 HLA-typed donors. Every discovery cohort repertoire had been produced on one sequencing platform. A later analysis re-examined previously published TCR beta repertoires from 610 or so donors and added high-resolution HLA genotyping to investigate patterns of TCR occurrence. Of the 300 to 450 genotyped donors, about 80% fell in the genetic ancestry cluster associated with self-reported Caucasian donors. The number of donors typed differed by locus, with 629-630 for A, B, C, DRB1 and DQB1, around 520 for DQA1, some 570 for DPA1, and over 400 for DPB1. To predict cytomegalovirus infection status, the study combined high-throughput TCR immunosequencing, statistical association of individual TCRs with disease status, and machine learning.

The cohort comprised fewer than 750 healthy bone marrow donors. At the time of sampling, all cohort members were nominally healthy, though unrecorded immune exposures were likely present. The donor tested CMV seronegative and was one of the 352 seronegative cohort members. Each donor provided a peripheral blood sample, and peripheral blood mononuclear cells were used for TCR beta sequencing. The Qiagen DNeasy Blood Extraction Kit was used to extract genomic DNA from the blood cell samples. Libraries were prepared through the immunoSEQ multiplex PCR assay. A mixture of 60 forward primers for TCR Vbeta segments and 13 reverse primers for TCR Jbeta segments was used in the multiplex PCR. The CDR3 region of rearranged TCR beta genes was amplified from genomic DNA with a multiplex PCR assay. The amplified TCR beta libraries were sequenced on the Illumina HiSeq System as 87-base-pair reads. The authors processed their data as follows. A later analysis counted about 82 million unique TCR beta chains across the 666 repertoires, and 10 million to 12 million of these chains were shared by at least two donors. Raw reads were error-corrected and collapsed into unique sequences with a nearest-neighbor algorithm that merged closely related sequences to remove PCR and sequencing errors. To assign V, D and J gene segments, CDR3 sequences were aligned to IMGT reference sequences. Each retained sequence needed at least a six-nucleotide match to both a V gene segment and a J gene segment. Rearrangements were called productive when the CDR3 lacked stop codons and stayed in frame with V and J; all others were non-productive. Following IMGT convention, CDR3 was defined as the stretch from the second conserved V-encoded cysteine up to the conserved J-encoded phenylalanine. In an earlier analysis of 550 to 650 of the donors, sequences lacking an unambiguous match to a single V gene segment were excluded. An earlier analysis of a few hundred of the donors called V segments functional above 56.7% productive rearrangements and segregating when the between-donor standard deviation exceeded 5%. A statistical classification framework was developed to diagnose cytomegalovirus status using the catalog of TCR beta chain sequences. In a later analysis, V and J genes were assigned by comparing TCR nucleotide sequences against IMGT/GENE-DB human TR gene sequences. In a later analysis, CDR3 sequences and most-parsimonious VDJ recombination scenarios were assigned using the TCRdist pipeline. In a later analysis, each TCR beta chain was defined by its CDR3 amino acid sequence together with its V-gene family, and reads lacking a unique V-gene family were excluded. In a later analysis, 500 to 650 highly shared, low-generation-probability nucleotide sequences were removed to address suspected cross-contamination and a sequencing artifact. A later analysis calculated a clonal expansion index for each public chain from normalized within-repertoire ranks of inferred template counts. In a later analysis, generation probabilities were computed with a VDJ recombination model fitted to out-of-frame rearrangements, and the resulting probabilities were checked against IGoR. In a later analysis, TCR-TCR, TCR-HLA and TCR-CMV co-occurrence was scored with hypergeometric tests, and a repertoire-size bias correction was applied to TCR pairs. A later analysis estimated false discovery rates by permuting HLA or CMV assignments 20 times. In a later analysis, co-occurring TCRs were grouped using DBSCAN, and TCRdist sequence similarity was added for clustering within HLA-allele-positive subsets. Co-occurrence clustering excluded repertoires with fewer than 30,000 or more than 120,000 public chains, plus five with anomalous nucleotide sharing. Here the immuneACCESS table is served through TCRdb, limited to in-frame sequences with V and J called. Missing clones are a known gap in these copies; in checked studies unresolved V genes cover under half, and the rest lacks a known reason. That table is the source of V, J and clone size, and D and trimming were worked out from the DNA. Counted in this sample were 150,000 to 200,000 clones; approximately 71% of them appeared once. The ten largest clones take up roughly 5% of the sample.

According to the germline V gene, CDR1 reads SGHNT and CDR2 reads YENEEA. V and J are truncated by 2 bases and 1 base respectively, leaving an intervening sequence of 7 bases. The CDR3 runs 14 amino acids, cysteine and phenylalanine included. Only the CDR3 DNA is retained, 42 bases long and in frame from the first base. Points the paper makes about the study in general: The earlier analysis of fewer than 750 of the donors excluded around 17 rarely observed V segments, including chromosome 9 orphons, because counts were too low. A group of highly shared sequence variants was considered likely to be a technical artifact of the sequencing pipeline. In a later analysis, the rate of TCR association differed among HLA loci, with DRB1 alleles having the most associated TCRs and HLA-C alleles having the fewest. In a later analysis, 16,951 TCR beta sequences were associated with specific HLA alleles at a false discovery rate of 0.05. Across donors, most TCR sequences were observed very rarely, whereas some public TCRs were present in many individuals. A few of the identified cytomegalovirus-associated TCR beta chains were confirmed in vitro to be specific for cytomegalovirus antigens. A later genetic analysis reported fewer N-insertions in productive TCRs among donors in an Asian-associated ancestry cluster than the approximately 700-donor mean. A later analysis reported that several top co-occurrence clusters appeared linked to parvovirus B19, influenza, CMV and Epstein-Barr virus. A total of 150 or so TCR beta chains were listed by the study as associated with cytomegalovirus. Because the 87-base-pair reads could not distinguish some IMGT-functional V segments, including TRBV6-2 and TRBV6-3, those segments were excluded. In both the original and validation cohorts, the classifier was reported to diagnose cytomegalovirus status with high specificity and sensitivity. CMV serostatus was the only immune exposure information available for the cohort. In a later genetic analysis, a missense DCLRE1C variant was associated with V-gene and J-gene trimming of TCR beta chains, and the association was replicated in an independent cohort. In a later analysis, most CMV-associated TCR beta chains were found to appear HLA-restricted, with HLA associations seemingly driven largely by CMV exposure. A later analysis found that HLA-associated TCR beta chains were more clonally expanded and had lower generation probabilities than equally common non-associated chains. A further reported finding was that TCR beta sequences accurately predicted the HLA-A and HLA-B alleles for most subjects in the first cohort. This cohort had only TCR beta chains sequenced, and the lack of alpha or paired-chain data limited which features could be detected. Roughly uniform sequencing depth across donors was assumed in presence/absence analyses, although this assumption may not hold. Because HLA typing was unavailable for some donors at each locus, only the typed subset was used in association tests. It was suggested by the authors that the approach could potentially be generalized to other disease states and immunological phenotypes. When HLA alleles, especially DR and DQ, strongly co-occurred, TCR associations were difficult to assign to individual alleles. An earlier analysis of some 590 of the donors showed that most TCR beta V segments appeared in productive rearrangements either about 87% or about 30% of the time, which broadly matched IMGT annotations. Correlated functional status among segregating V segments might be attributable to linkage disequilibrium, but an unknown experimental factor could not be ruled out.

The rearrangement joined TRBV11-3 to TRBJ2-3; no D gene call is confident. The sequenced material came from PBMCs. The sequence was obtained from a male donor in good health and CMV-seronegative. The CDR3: CASSLISGTDTQYF. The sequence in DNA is TGTGCCAGCAGCTTAATATCTGGCACAGATACGCAGTATTTT.